This is a list of T cell receptor beta chains from one sample in a study of cytomegalovirus exposure and HLA in healthy donors. Assay used: immunoSEQ multiplex PCR; TCRdb lists only in-frame clones, some missing. Here the sample spans tens of thousands of clones, roughly 97% being singletons. The sample comprised PBMCs. These receptors were taken from a young man in good health and CMV-seronegative. CDR3s leave out the opening cysteine and the closing phenylalanine or tryptophan. A D gene is named only where the DNA matches it firmly.

V	D	length	CDR3
TRBV2	NA	15	ASSEGASSRGTDTQY
TRBV11-2	NA	13	ASSLVGQDPDTQY
TRBV9	NA	14	ASSPMGSSYNSPLH
TRBV9	NA	14	ASSYAGGRSGNTIY
TRBV5-4	NA	12	ASSLTQPSGEAF
TRBV27	TRBD2	14	ASSGTSGRAYNEQF
TRBV5-1	NA	12	ASSLELNTDTQY
TRBV6-4	NA	13	ASSEGGEGNQPQH
TRBV2	NA	12	ASRPGSNTGELF
TRBV25-1	NA	14	ASSESPGVAVTEAF
TRBV6-6	NA	12	ASRQESGANVLT
TRBV5-1	NA	10	ASSLTSREQY
TRBV28	NA	11	ASSETGRYGYT
TRBV7-2	NA	15	ASSPLGARGTNEKLF
TRBV11-2	NA	11	ASSLPSTHEQY
TRBV5-1	TRBD2	14	ASSLGLAGEYYEQY
TRBV7-9	TRBD2	11	ASSLREAGEQY
TRBV6-5	NA	12	ASSYNRERGEAF
TRBV6-5	NA	12	ASSYEGGDGELF
TRBV18	NA	13	ASSPPSTASHGYT
TRBV27	TRBD1	12	ASSIPGTGHEQY
TRBV6-1	NA	14	ASSEVGGGSNYGYT
TRBV7-3	TRBD2	15	ASSQVAGAFQDNEQF
TRBV18	NA	12	ASSVREQNTEAF
TRBV10-2	NA	12	ASIQGGDTDTQY
TRBV5-8	NA	13	ASSSGGGKNTEAF
TRBV19	NA	12	ASSTLQGNTEAF
TRBV5-1	NA	13	ASSLEQGLSTEAF
TRBV6-5	NA	10	ASSPHRGGLF
TRBV7-2	NA	12	ASSSLYIIETQY
TRBV27	NA	10	ASSFGGTEQY
TRBV2	NA	12	ASSESARADTQY
TRBV4-1	NA	12	ASSQDPRDTEAF
TRBV5-1	NA	11	ASSGTGSAEAF
TRBV2	NA	14	ASSEAGAGGQYEQY
TRBV7-6	TRBD1	12	ASSLTGEDSPLH
TRBV29-1	TRBD1	11	SVPDREDYGYT
TRBV5-4	TRBD1	12	ASSPGGEGYGYT
TRBV7-2	TRBD1	13	ASSLDRGVYNEQF
TRBV5-4	NA	15	ASSAPEGTSRGTEAF
TRBV6-4	NA	13	ASSVEAGNTGELF
TRBV4-1	TRBD2	15	ASSQVWVGIAGVEQY
TRBV5-4	NA	11	ASSQDIPGESF
TRBV9	TRBD1	13	ASSGRQGTTYEQY
TRBV7-2	NA	10	ASSFPSYEQY
TRBV2	TRBD1	12	ASRSRGGETEAF